This entry features one T cell receptor (beta chain) sequence. Its antigen is unidentified. The data were produced by immunoSEQ multiplex PCR, yet TCRdb's version contains in-frame clones alone and is incomplete. The data show over a million clones, roughly 96% seen once. These data come from a study of shared clonotypes between healthy human individuals. On the study more broadly: Three men and a couple of women, aged 18 to 49, were donors. Study-wide results and limits: Naive subsets tended to show greater estimated richness than memory subsets. Blood was the sole source, and tissue repertoires probably differ.

The CDR3 has 15 residues. Germline V gives CDR1 SGHRS, CDR2 YFSETQ. Trimming removed 0 bases from V and 4 bases from J; junction bases left unmatched: 5. The gene calls are TRBV5-1 and TRBJ2-3; TRBD2 aligns across 7 bases. Sequenced sample: naive CD4+ T cells sorted from blood. Described subset: CD45RA+ positively selected. This clonotype was obtained from a young man in good health. The CDR3 reads CASSLVAGKSDTQYF. DNA for the CDR3: TGCGCCAGCAGCTTGGTAGCGGGTAAATCAGATACGCAGTATTTT. The full variable domain, completed using reference TRBV5-1 and TRBJ2-3, is KAGVTQTPRYLIKTRGQQVTLSCSPISGHRSVSWYQQTPGQGLQFLFEYFSETQRNKGNFPGRFSGRQFSNSRSEMNVSTLELGDSALYLCASSLVAGKSDTQYFGPGTRLTVL.